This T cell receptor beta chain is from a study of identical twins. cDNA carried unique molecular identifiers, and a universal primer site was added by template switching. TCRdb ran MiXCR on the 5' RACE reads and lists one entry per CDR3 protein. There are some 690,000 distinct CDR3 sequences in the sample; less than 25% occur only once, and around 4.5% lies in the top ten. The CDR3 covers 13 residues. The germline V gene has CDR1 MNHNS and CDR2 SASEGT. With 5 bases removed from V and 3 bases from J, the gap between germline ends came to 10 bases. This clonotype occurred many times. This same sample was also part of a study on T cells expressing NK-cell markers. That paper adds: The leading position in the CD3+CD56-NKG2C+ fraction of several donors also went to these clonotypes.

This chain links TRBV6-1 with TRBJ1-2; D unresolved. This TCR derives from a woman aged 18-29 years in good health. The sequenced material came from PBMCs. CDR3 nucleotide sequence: TGTGCCAGCAGTCCCCGTAACGACTATGGCTACACCTTC. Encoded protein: CASSPRNDYGYTF.